This record concerns one TCR beta chain sequence. A single count supports this clone. What this receptor recognizes is not known. No base-level quality is on record; no much larger clone is a single base apart. Interpreted using the paper, the time point label stands for: cells obtained before transplantation from donor or recipient. CD3+CD4+ and CD3+CD8+ populations were FACS-sorted from unstimulated pre-transplant donor and recipient cells taken from spleen or lymph nodes. This sample was included in a study of graft-versus-host responses after intestinal transplantation (dated by TCRdb to 2020 to 2022). Broadly, across the study: The transplants that recipients got were multivisceral, liver-intestinal, or isolated intestinal. Of the roughly 23 intestinal transplant recipients enrolled in the cohort, one of whom was a retransplant, 3 patients without pretransplant specimens were excluded. Every recipient was given anti-thymocyte globulin induction, followed by roughly 3 years of maintenance tacrolimus and steroids. A peak of at least 4% donor T cells among recipient peripheral blood mononuclear cells was the definition used for donor T cell macrochimerism. Instead of going to the commercial service, samples from a few later patients were sequenced in-house on an Illumina MiSeq and processed with MiXCR. Graft-versus-host and host-versus-graft alloreactive T cell clones were tracked in the graft, circulation and bone marrow after intestinal transplantation using bulk TCR-beta CDR3 sequencing. To identify alloreactive clones, pre-transplant mixed lymphocyte reaction products were sequenced and compared with unstimulated pre-transplant donor and recipient T cells. What the work shows at the level of the full study, not this receptor alone: GvH clones turned up in recipient bone marrow, with some appearing earlier in ileal mucosa or blood, a pattern consistent with an intestinal mucosal origin. The relatively low number and heterogeneity of intestinal transplant patients limited the conclusions. In the allografts of patients with donor T cell macrochimerism, GvH to HvG T cell clonal ratios were high. Early after transplant, declines in HvG clones were associated with peak levels of circulating GvH clones.

The protocol used for the library was the immunoSEQ multiplex PCR assay. For most patients, genomic DNA was isolated with the Qiagen DNeasy Blood and Tissue Kit and sent frozen to Adaptive Biotechnologies for TCR sequencing. Adaptive Biotechnologies carried out high-throughput TCR-beta CDR3 sequencing of genomic DNA for most patients. Turning to the authors' computational methods: TCR sequencing data for around 20 patients were retrieved from Adaptive's ImmunoSEQ software; a few other patients were processed with MiXCR and VDJtools. CD4 versus CD8 sorting errors were corrected by removing sequences found in both subsets at a frequency ratio below 5:1. CDR3 nucleotide sequences shared by donor and recipient were removed because the origin of these sequences could not be assigned. Alloreactive clones required at least 2-fold expansion over unstimulated cells and minimum CFSE-low frequency of 0.002% (template counts) or 0.001% (read counts). A clone was considered mappable if detected in the sequenced pre-transplant spleen, lymph node, or MLR CFSE-low populations of the donor or recipient. Cumulative frequency of alloreactive clones was calculated as a percentage of all sequences weighted by copy number. TCRdb obtained this table from immuneACCESS and retained in-frame rearrangements with V and J assigned. These tables miss some clones; where compared with another copy, unresolved V genes account for less than half of the shortfall, and the remainder is unexplained. V and J calls and clone size are copied from that table; D and trimming were computed from the DNA. The sample has around 110,000 clones on record, 90% of them singletons. 0.15% to 0.2% of the sample rests with the top ten.

For CDR1 and CDR2, the germline V gene lists SGDLS and YYNGEE. The V end gives up 0 bases and the J end 3 bases, leaving 4 bases in the junction not matched to a gene. The CDR3 holds 15 amino acids from the cysteine to the phenylalanine. Only the CDR3 part of the read is kept: 45 bases, read in frame from the first base. The receptor was derived from a human donor who received an intestinal transplant. The sequence is built from TRBV9 and TRBJ2-7; 9 of the junction bases match TRBD2. The source was unstimulated CD4+ T cells sorted from spleen or lymph node cells, collected before intestinal transplant. CDR3 protein: CASSVASGVVYEQYF. In nucleotide form, the sequence is TGTGCCAGCAGCGTAGCTAGCGGGGTAGTCTACGAGCAGTACTTC.